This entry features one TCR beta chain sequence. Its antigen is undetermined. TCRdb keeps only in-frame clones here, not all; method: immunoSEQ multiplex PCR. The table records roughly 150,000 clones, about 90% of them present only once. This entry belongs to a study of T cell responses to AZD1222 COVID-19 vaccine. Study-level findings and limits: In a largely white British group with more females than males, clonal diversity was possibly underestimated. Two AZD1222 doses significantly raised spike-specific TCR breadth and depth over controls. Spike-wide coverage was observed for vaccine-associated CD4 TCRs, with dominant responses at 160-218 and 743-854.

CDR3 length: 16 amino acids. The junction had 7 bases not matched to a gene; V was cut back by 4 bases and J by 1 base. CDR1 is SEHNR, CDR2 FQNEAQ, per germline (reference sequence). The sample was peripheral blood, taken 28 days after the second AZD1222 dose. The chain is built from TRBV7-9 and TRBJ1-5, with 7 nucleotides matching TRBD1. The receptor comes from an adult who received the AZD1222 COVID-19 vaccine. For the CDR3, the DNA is TGTGCCAGCAGCTCTACGACAGGGATAAGCAATCAGCCCCAGCATTTT. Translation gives CASSSTTGISNQPQHF.